One sample yielded the 29 T cell receptor beta chains listed below, sequenced in a study of CD8 T cells in Susac syndrome. An amount of RNA that ranged from roughly 0.5 to 1 ug was reverse transcribed with random hexamers. TCRdb called the immunoSEQ multiplex PCR reads again in MiXCR, with one record for every CDR3 protein. The table has fewer than 350,000 distinct CDR3 sequences, approximately 85% seen once. Sequenced material: CD8+ T cells from PBMCs. These receptors were collected from a human donor with multiple sclerosis.

This chain connects TRBV20-1 to TRBJ2-1; 7 positions agree with TRBD2. Germline CDR1 reads DFQATT; CDR2 reads SNEGSKA (reference sequence). CDR3 length: 14 residues. Losses at the gene ends were 5 bases for V and 7 bases for J; bases not matched to a gene: 11. Written as DNA, the CDR3 is TGCAGTGCTCCCCTGGGGGAGGGAAAGAATGAGCAGTTCTTC. Translated, it gives CSAPLGEGKNEQFF.

The J gene is TRBJ2-5, the V gene TRBV28; possibly TRBD2 for D (6 bases). The CDR3 totals 18 residues. In germline, CDR1 is MDHEN, CDR2 SYDVKM. The ends were cut back, 0 bases at V and 5 bases at J, with 22 bases in the middle. The DNA for the CDR3 is TGTGCCAGCAGTTTATGGATCGTAGCGGAGGAGATGAGTGAGACCCAGTACTTC. Residues: CASSLWIVAEEMSETQYF.

The chain employs TRBV6-2 or TRBV6-3 and TRBJ2-1; no definite D call. The V gene's germline CDR1 is MNHEY and CDR2 SVGEGT. The CDR3 extends over 12 amino acids. Trimming shortened V by 3 bases and J by 7 bases, and 7 bases separated the two germline ends. The CDR3 region has the DNA TGTGCCAGCAGTTATCCCTGGAATGAGCAGTTCTTC. It specifies CASSYPWNEQFF.

This rearrangement joins TRBV14 to TRBJ2-1; 12 nucleotides align to TRBD2. The CDR3 consists of 15 residues. V gave up 5 bases and J gave up 6 bases; unmatched junction bases: 5. Germline V gene data show CDR1 as SGHDN and CDR2 as FVKESK. The CDR3 DNA sequence: TGTGCCAGCAGCTCGACTAGCGGGAGAATCAATGAGCAGTTCTTC. It specifies CASSSTSGRINEQFF.

This clonotype has just a few counts. The chain carries TRBV6-2 or TRBV6-3 and TRBJ2-7, with D possibly being TRBD2 (6 bases). V dropped 1 base and J dropped 4 bases, with 23 bases sitting between them. The CDR3 is 18 residues long. Germline V CDR1 and CDR2: MNHEY, SVGEGT. The CDR3 coding sequence is TGTGCCAGCAGTTACTGGCAGCTGTCGGCAGGCGGGGTTTACGAGCAGTACTTC. This sequence encodes CASSYWQLSAGGVYEQYF.

The rearrangement uses TRBV19 and TRBJ2-7, with D possibly matching TRBD2 (5 bases). V shed 3 bases and J shed 7 bases, with 13 bases lying between them. Germline assignment: CDR1 LNHDA and CDR2 SQIVND (reference sequence). CDR3 length equals 13 residues. In DNA form, the CDR3 reads TGTGCCAGTAGTATCACGTCCACGGGAGAGCAGTACTTC. Amino acid sequence: CASSITSTGEQYF.

V is TRBV11-2 and J is TRBJ2-7, with TRBD2 matching over 8 bases. The V segment lost 5 bases and the J segment 4 bases; nucleotides outside the gene matches: 10. Germline V lookup: CDR1 SGHAT, CDR2 FQNNGV. This CDR3 comprises 15 residues. The CDR3: CASSGSSGSLYEQYF. As DNA, the CDR3 is TGTGCCAGCAGCGGGTCGAGCGGGAGCCTTTACGAGCAGTACTTC. The whole variable domain, remainder taken from reference TRBV11-2 and TRBJ2-7, is EAGVAQSPRYKIIEKRQSVAFWCNPISGHATLYWYQQILGQGPKLLIQFQNNGVVDDSQLPKDRFSAERLKGVDSTLKIQPAKLEDSAVYLCASSGSSGSLYEQYFGPGTRLTVT.

Here the CDR3 DNA reads TGCGCCAGCAGCCAAGATGAAGTTTTACGGGTGTCGAACGTCCTGACTTTC. Amino acid sequence: CASSQDEVLRVSNVLTF. The chain recombines TRBV4-3 with TRBJ2-6; D unclear. In germline, CDR1 is LGHNA, CDR2 YSLEER. This CDR3 has 17 residues. The ends were cut back, 0 bases at V and 10 bases at J, with 19 bases in the middle.

The V call is TRBV3-1, the J call TRBJ1-1; D remains unclear. Germline CDR1 is LGHDT and CDR2 is YNNKEL (reference sequence). The CDR3 loop spans 13 amino acids. V lost 0 bases, J lost 7 bases, and 9 bases lay in between. The CDR3 spells CASSQDRTSEAFF. The CDR3 DNA is TGTGCCAGCAGCCAAGATCGAACCAGTGAAGCTTTCTTT.

This clonotype appeared a few times. This rearrangement joins TRBV28 to TRBJ2-1; 11 nucleotides line up with TRBD2. Germline CDR1 and CDR2: MDHEN and SYDVKM. The junction had 2 bases not matched to a gene; V was cut back by 6 bases and J by 1 base. The CDR3 has 15 residues. CDR3 sequence reads: CASSPSGGSYNEQFF. The CDR3 DNA follows: TGTGCCAGCAGCCCTAGCGGGGGGTCCTACAATGAGCAGTTCTTC.

The rearrangement uses TRBV6-1 and TRBJ2-2; 11 bases are a match to TRBD2. Germline V gene lookup returns CDR1 MNHNS and CDR2 SASEGT. This CDR3 region has 18 residues. J was trimmed by 6 bases and V by 6 bases; bases with no gene match: 15. CDR3 residues: CASSSGIAGGPTSGELFF. The CDR3 DNA reads TGTGCCAGCAGCTCCGGGATAGCGGGAGGGCCCACGTCCGGGGAGCTGTTTTTT.

This clonotype was seen more than once but under ten times. The V call is TRBV6-6, the J call TRBJ2-7, with no clear D. From germline, CDR1 is MNHNY and CDR2 SVGAGI (reference sequence). The V end was cut by 7 bases, the J end by 4 bases, with 5 bases between. This CDR3 comprises 10 residues. CDR3 region: CASKGYEQYF. The DNA of the CDR3 is TGTGCCAGCAAGGGATACGAGCAGTACTTC.

The chain joins TRBV5-6 to TRBJ2-2; maybe TRBD2 (5 bases). CDR1 is SGHDT and CDR2 is YYEEEE in the germline V gene. This CDR3 is built from 16 residues. V lost 0 bases and J lost 4, with 13 bases in between. The CDR3: CASSLVGVPGTGELFF. The CDR3 coding sequence is TGTGCCAGCAGCTTGGTCGGGGTCCCGGGCACCGGGGAGCTGTTTTTT.

This rearrangement joins TRBV7-2 to TRBJ2-1, with 7 bases identical to TRBD2. The trim removed 1 base at V and 1 base at J, leaving 4 bases unmatched. This CDR3 is 16 amino acids long. In germline, CDR1 is SGHTA, CDR2 FQGNSA. CDR3 DNA: TGTGCCAGCAGCTTAGGACTAGCAATATCCTACAATGAGCAGTTCTTC. It is translated as CASSLGLAISYNEQFF. Full variable domain (rest looked up from reference TRBV7-2 and TRBJ2-1): GAGVSQSPSNKVTEKGKDVELRCDPISGHTALYWYRQSLGQGLEFLIYFQGNSAPDKSGLPSDRFSAERTGGSVSTLTIQRTQQEDSAVYLCASSLGLAISYNEQFFGPGTRLTVL.

Comment on this clonotype: One junction end disagrees with the germline gene, perhaps due to a read error. V is TRBV24-1 and J is TRBJ2-3, with D perhaps TRBD2 (5 bases). The CDR3 contains 16 residues. CDR1 and CDR2 (germline): KGHDR, SFDVKD. This chain's CDR3 is CATGDLGSGLTDTQYF. The CDR3 DNA is TGTGCCACCGGTGATTTGGGGAGCGGCCTCACAGATACGCAGTATTTT.

The chain uses TRBV13 and TRBJ1-3; no reliable D call. V lost 5 bases and J 4 bases, leaving 6 bases between the germline ends. The length of the CDR3 is 12 residues. Germline V gives CDR1 PRHDT, CDR2 FYEKMQ (reference sequence). The CDR3 sequence: CASSTRGNTIYF. CDR3 DNA: TGTGCCAGCAGCACCAGAGGAAACACCATATATTTT. Based on the CDR3 plus reference TRBV13 and TRBJ1-3, the full variable domain is AAGVIQSPRHLIKEKRETATLKCYPIPRHDTVYWYQQGPGQDPQFLISFYEKMQSDKGSIPDRFSAQQFSDYHSELNMSSLELGDSALYFCASSTRGNTIYFGEGSWLTVV.

J is TRBJ2-1 and V is TRBV7-9; perhaps TRBD2 as D (5 bases). The length of the CDR3 is 15 residues. Per germline, CDR1 SEHNR and CDR2 FQNEAQ (reference sequence). V dropped 1 base and J dropped 5 bases, with 12 bases sitting between them. The CDR3, as DNA: TGTGCCAGCAGCTTAGTCCCTACTAGAAACAATGAGCAGTTCTTC. Translating it yields CASSLVPTRNNEQFF.

V and J are TRBV5-6 and TRBJ2-2; 7 positions match TRBD2. Germline V gene data show CDR1 as SGHDT and CDR2 as YYEEEE. J gave up 3 bases and V 5 bases, and 4 bases lay outside the gene matches. The CDR3 has 14 amino acids. This CDR3 reads CASSLLADTGELFF. DNA of the CDR3: TGTGCCAGCAGTCTTCTAGCGGACACCGGGGAGCTGTTTTTT.

V is TRBV7-9 and J is TRBJ2-1; the D is unclear. CDR3 length equals 14 residues. Trimming cost V 5 bases and J 6 bases, with 14 bases left between them. Germline V gives CDR1 SEHNR, CDR2 FQNEAQ (reference sequence). The CDR3 loop is CASSLESVGNEQFF. CDR3 in DNA: TGTGCCAGCAGCCTAGAGTCGGTGGGCAATGAGCAGTTCTTC.

The V gene is TRBV30, the J gene TRBJ1-5; D might be TRBD1 (5 bases). Germline V gives CDR1 GTSNPN, CDR2 SVGIG (reference sequence). Trimming took 2 bases from V and 4 from J, leaving 12 bases between them. CDR3 length: 14 amino acids. The CDR3 coding sequence is TGTGCCTGGAGTCTCGGGGCCACGAATCAGCCCCAGCATTTT. Translating gives CAWSLGATNQPQHF. The variable domain in full, with the rest retrieved from reference TRBV30 and TRBJ1-5, is SQTIHQWPATLVQPVGSPLSLECTVEGTSNPNLYWYRQAAGRGLQLLFYSVGIGQISSEVPQNLSASRPQDRQFILSSKKLLLSDSGFYLCAWSLGATNQPQHFGDGTRLSIL.

This clonotype was found once. This chain joins TRBV28 and TRBJ1-4; D possibly corresponds to TRBD1 (6 bases). The CDR3 is made up of 16 amino acids. Germline CDR1 and CDR2: MDHEN and SYDVKM. V lost 3 bases and J lost 0, with 11 bases in between. The CDR3 sequence: CASSFIRGATNEKLFF. Written as DNA, the CDR3 is TGTGCCAGCAGTTTTATCAGGGGTGCAACTAATGAAAAACTGTTTTTT.

The genes are TRBV29-1 and TRBJ2-2, with TRBD1 as a possible D gene (7 bases). CDR1 is SQVTM, CDR2 ANQGSEA, per germline. The V end was cut by 0 bases, the J end by 5 bases, with 16 bases between. The CDR3 is 16 amino acids. As DNA, the CDR3 is TGCAGCGTTGAAGAACCGACCAGGGGGGTTACCGGGGAGCTGTTTTTT. Translated: CSVEEPTRGVTGELFF.

This chain connects TRBV13 to TRBJ1-4, with a possible D match to TRBD1 (5 bases). The CDR3 is 13 residues long. Per germline, CDR1 PRHDT and CDR2 FYEKMQ (reference sequence). V lost 5 bases to trimming and J lost 4 bases, with 8 bases between them. The chain's CDR3 is CASSPGLNEKLFF. The CDR3, as DNA: TGTGCCAGCAGCCCAGGGCTTAATGAAAAACTGTTTTTT.

V gene TRBV28 combines with J gene TRBJ2-3; D possibly uses TRBD1 or TRBD2 (6 bases each). Germline assignment: CDR1 MDHEN and CDR2 SYDVKM. V was cut by 3 bases and J by 1 base, with 26 bases left in between. This CDR3 is 20 amino acids long. Written as DNA, the CDR3 is TGTGCCAGCAGTTTCGCCTTTTATGGGTCGGGGGCCAAGGGCACAGATACGCAGTATTTT. Its protein is CASSFAFYGSGAKGTDTQYF.

The chain uses TRBV14 and TRBJ2-1; D unresolved. Germline V gene sequence: CDR1 SGHDN, CDR2 FVKESK. There are 15 residues in the CDR3. The V end lost 3 bases, the J end lost 0 bases, and 9 bases lay between the germline ends. The CDR3 bases are TGTGCCAGCAGCCACCTCGTGAGCTCCTACAATGAGCAGTTCTTC. Translating it yields CASSHLVSSYNEQFF.

The V call is TRBV6-5, the J call TRBJ2-3, with 8 bases fitting TRBD2. CDR1 and CDR2 from the germline V gene are MNHEY and SVGAGI. The CDR3 extends over 17 amino acids. V lost 4 bases and J lost 2; bases outside the gene matches: 11. CDR3 region: CASSSLAVRGFTDTQYF. The CDR3 nucleotides read TGTGCCAGCAGTTCACTAGCGGTCAGGGGCTTCACAGATACGCAGTATTTT.

The chain has TRBV5-1 and TRBJ2-1; D is uncertain. The V gene's germline CDR1 is SGHRS and CDR2 YFSETQ. V lost 3 bases, J lost 3 bases, and 10 bases lay in between. This CDR3 is built from 14 residues. CDR3 coding DNA: TGCGCCAGCAGCTGGCGTGGTTTCTACAATGAGCAGTTCTTC. Its protein product is CASSWRGFYNEQFF.

CDR3: CASSFVTSGRGIDTQYF. The CDR3 DNA follows: TGTGCCAGCAGTTTCGTAACTAGCGGGCGTGGGATTGATACGCAGTATTTT. The chain employs TRBV28 and TRBJ2-3; 9 bases line up with TRBD2. In germline, CDR1 is MDHEN, CDR2 SYDVKM. Losses at the gene ends were 3 bases for V and 6 bases for J; bases not matched to a gene: 13. This CDR3 comprises 17 residues. Based on the CDR3 plus reference TRBV28 and TRBJ2-3, the full variable domain is DVKVTQSSRYLVKRTGEKVFLECVQDMDHENMFWYRQDPGLGLRLIYFSYDVKMKEKGDIPEGYSVSREKKERFSLILESASTNQTSMYLCASSFVTSGRGIDTQYFGPGTRLTVL.

The chain uses TRBV28 and TRBJ2-1; D is tentatively TRBD1 or TRBD2 (6 bases each). Germline V gene lookup returns CDR1 MDHEN and CDR2 SYDVKM. The CDR3 has 15 amino acids. V gave up 3 bases and J gave up 8 bases, with 17 bases separating them. The CDR3 DNA reads TGTGCCAGCAGTTTGGGGGGCGCGGGTTTGGATGAGCAGTTCTTC. It yields the protein CASSLGGAGLDEQFF.